This T cell receptor beta chain was recovered during a study of blood T cell repertoires in COVID-19. Study as a whole: Collection of acute and convalescent COVID-19 samples took place in the United States, Italy and Spain.

Those who participated ranged in age from roughly 18 to 90 years and resided in roughly 26 US areas. CDR3 length equals 15 residues. Germline V CDR1 and CDR2: GTSNPN, SVGIG (reference sequence). The V gene lost 2 bases and the J gene lost 6 bases, with 14 bases spanning the gap. Sequenced by immunoSEQ multiplex PCR; TCRdb stores in-frame clones only, minus some. Among fewer than 250,000 clones listed, approximately 86% were seen once. The chain links TRBV30 to TRBJ1-6, with D perhaps matching TRBD1 (6 bases). What was sequenced was PBMCs or T cells enriched from blood (not recorded which). The TCR comes from a woman between 50 and 59 years old with acute COVID-19. The CDR3 bases are TGTGCCTGGAGTCCTCTGGACAGAGCTAATTCACCCCTCCACTTT. It specifies CAWSPLDRANSPLHF.